The T cell receptor (beta chain) described here comes from a study of lymphopenia after photon versus proton radiotherapy. CDR3 length equals 12 residues. The germline gives CDR1 MDHEN, CDR2 SYDVKM. Trimming cost V 3 bases and J 6 bases, with 9 bases left between them. Profiled with immunoSEQ multiplex PCR; TCRdb holds only in-frame clones, not every one. The table includes more than 35,000 clones, approximately 87% detected once. This clone was seen just once. Sample: peripheral blood, taken from a patient treated with photon-based radiotherapy. J is TRBJ2-7 and V is TRBV28; no clear D gene. The TCR comes from a man aged 50 or older with gastric cancer. The CDR3 sequence: CASSLAGFEQYF. The CDR3 DNA sequence: TGTGCCAGCAGTTTGGCAGGTTTCGAGCAGTACTTC.